This is a list of T cell receptor beta chains from one sample in a study of molecular identifiers for immune sequencing clone quantification. Using its own MiXCR run on the PCR reads, TCRdb lists one record per CDR3 protein. This table holds under 800,000 distinct CDR3 sequences, around 25% found once. Specimen: naive CD8+ T cells from blood, with Jurkat cell RNA spiked in. Receptors originate from a human donor in good health. Some libraries in this study had Jurkat cell RNA spiked in. The CDR3 runs from the conserved cysteine through the conserved F or W. The D gene is left open where the match is weak. Where a row states a size, it is once, few, many or the class of an expanded clone; other rows omit it.

V: TRBV7-9; size: many; J: TRBJ2-3; D: .; CDR3: CASSLVSGNGDTQYF; DNA: TGTGCCAGCAGCTTAGTCTCGGGTAATGGAGATACGCAGTATTTT
V: TRBV19; size: .; J: TRBJ1-4; D: .; CDR3: CASSMKWDINEKLFF; DNA: TGTGCCAGTAGTATGAAATGGGACATAAATGAAAAACTGTTTTTT
V: TRBV6-2/TRBV6-3; size: many; J: TRBJ2-1; D: .; CDR3: CASSWGTEQFF; DNA: TGTGCCAGCAGTTGGGGGACAGAGCAGTTCTTC
V: TRBV12-3/TRBV12-4; size: .; J: TRBJ2-2; D: .; CDR3: CASSRDFYTVELFF; DNA: TGTGCCAGCAGTCGGGACTTCTACACCGTAGAGCTGTTTTTT
V: TRBV4-3; size: many; J: TRBJ1-2; D: TRBD1; CDR3: CASSQDRAGGYGYTF; DNA: TGCGCCAGCAGCCAAGATCGCGCAGGGGGCTATGGCTACACCTTC
V: TRBV4-3; size: few; J: TRBJ2-3; D: .; CDR3: CASSLDLLRGGPGDTQYF; DNA: TGCGCCAGCAGCCTAGATCTTCTCCGGGGTGGCCCGGGAGATACGCAGTATTTT
V: TRBV20-1; size: many; J: TRBJ2-7; D: TRBD2; CDR3: CSAKGLDHTSYEQYF; DNA: TGCAGTGCTAAAGGACTAGACCATACGTCCTACGAGCAGTACTTC
V: TRBV29-1; size: many; J: TRBJ2-4; D: TRBD1; CDR3: CSAETGANIQYF; DNA: TGCAGCGCCGAGACAGGGGCAAACATTCAGTACTTC
V: TRBV7-9; size: few; J: TRBJ2-7; D: .; CDR3: CASSSPRSYEQYF; DNA: TGTGCCAGCAGCTCCCCGAGGTCTTACGAGCAGTACTTC
V: TRBV12-3/TRBV12-4; size: .; J: TRBJ2-1; D: .; CDR3: CASILVGEQFF; DNA: TGTGCCAGCATTTTAGTTGGAGAGCAGTTCTTC
V: TRBV6-5; size: many; J: TRBJ2-5; D: .; CDR3: CASSGPRTPLQETQYF; DNA: TGTGCCAGCAGTGGCCCAAGGACTCCCCTTCAAGAGACCCAGTACTTC
V: TRBV7-6; size: few; J: TRBJ2-3; D: .; CDR3: CASSPTVQRAPDTQYF; DNA: TGTGCCAGCAGCCCAACGGTCCAGCGGGCGCCAGATACGCAGTATTTT
V: TRBV27; size: .; J: TRBJ2-4; D: .; CDR3: CASRNGIYQYF; DNA: TGTGCCAGCCGGAACGGGATTTATCAGTACTTC
V: TRBV6-5; size: .; J: TRBJ2-2; D: TRBD2; CDR3: CASGGLAGQWSGELFF; DNA: TGTGCCAGCGGGGGACTAGCGGGACAATGGAGCGGGGAGCTGTTTTTT
V: TRBV15; size: .; J: TRBJ2-4; D: .; CDR3: CATSAREGATKSIQYF; DNA: TGTGCCACCAGCGCAAGGGAGGGGGCAACCAAAAGCATTCAGTACTTC
V: TRBV5-1; size: many; J: TRBJ2-3; D: TRBD1; CDR3: CASSLGRQGYSTDTQYF; DNA: TGCGCCAGCAGCTTGGGTCGACAGGGATATAGCACAGATACGCAGTATTTT
V: TRBV15; size: .; J: TRBJ2-5; D: .; CDR3: CATSRGGAEVKTQYF; DNA: TGTGCCACCAGCAGAGGTGGGGCGGAGGTTAAGACCCAGTACTTC
V: TRBV3-1; size: .; J: TRBJ1-1; D: .; CDR3: CASSQADTGDTEAFF; DNA: TGTGCCAGCAGCCAAGCGGACACCGGTGACACTGAAGCTTTCTTT
V: TRBV30; size: .; J: TRBJ2-1; D: TRBD1; CDR3: CAWSGQGAEQFF; DNA: TGTGCCTGGAGCGGACAGGGGGCTGAGCAGTTCTTC
V: TRBV4-3; size: .; J: TRBJ1-1; D: .; CDR3: CASSAHRAVNTEAFF; DNA: TGCGCCAGCAGCGCTCATCGGGCAGTGAACACTGAAGCTTTCTTT
V: TRBV25-1; size: .; J: TRBJ1-6; D: .; CDR3: CASSVGADSPLHF; DNA: TGTGCCAGCAGTGTTGGGGCCGATTCACCCCTCCACTTT
V: TRBV7-9; size: .; J: TRBJ2-7; D: .; CDR3: CASSLGPGPSYEPYF; DNA: TGTGCCAGCAGCTTGGGGCCGGGGCCCTCCTACGAGCCGTACTTC
V: TRBV19; size: few; J: TRBJ2-1; D: .; CDR3: CASSMPAGANLASYNEQFF; DNA: TGTGCCAGTAGTATGCCGGCAGGGGCCAACTTAGCCTCCTACAATGAGCAGTTCTTC
V: TRBV27; size: few; J: TRBJ1-6; D: .; CDR3: CASSKQGSPLHF; DNA: TGTGCCAGCAGTAAACAGGGTTCACCCCTCCACTTT
V: TRBV19; size: many; J: TRBJ1-1; D: TRBD1; CDR3: CASSQDRDGPEAFF; DNA: TGTGCCAGTAGTCAAGACAGGGACGGTCCTGAAGCTTTCTTT
V: TRBV20-1; size: many; J: TRBJ2-7; D: TRBD2; CDR3: CSARDSGGRFYEQYF; DNA: TGCAGTGCTAGAGATTCGGGGGGACGATTCTACGAGCAGTACTTC
V: TRBV24-1; size: .; J: TRBJ2-1; D: TRBD1; CDR3: CATSDPGQGVGAAQFF; DNA: TGTGCCACCAGTGATCCCGGCCAGGGGGTTGGGGCTGCGCAGTTCTTC
V: TRBV7-9; size: many; J: TRBJ1-5; D: TRBD1; CDR3: CASSATGDDQPQHF; DNA: TGTGCCAGCAGCGCGACAGGGGATGATCAGCCCCAGCATTTT
V: TRBV10-3; size: .; J: TRBJ2-1; D: .; CDR3: CAISDPKEQAYEQFF; DNA: TGTGCCATCAGTGACCCAAAAGAACAGGCTTATGAGCAGTTCTTC
V: TRBV7-9; size: .; J: TRBJ2-1; D: TRBD2; CDR3: CASSGSGSSHNEQFF; DNA: TGTGCCAGCAGCGGCAGCGGGAGTTCCCACAATGAGCAGTTCTTC
V: TRBV7-2; size: many; J: TRBJ2-3; D: TRBD2; CDR3: CASSPWTSGGDTQYF; DNA: TGTGCCAGCAGCCCGTGGACTAGCGGGGGTGATACGCAGTATTTT
V: TRBV6-6; size: .; J: TRBJ2-3; D: .; CDR3: CASSSPLTASSSSTDTQYF; DNA: TGTGCCAGCAGTTCCCCGCTTACGGCTAGCAGCTCTAGCACAGATACGCAGTATTTT
V: TRBV7-9; size: many; J: TRBJ1-1; D: .; CDR3: CASTKTGGTEAFF; DNA: TGTGCCAGCACCAAAACTGGGGGGACTGAAGCTTTCTTT
V: TRBV9; size: many; J: TRBJ2-7; D: .; CDR3: CASSEGGSYEQYF; DNA: TGTGCCAGCAGCGAAGGGGGCTCCTACGAGCAGTACTTC
V: TRBV12-3/TRBV12-4; size: few; J: TRBJ1-1; D: .; CDR3: CASSGSGGWNTEAFF; DNA: TGTGCCAGCAGCGGTTCGGGGGGATGGAACACTGAAGCTTTCTTT
V: TRBV7-2; size: .; J: TRBJ1-6; D: TRBD1; CDR3: CASSSWDREDSPLHF; DNA: TGTGCCAGCAGCTCATGGGACAGGGAGGATTCACCCCTCCACTTT
V: TRBV27; size: few; J: TRBJ2-1; D: .; CDR3: CASSPRQAYEQFF; DNA: TGTGCCAGCAGTCCTAGACAGGCCTATGAGCAGTTCTTC
V: TRBV5-1; size: .; J: TRBJ2-1; D: .; CDR3: CASSLASNNEQFF; DNA: TGCGCCAGCAGCTTGGCCAGTAACAATGAGCAGTTCTTC